This is a list of T cell receptor beta chains from one sample in a study of OX40 agonist ivuxolimab in advanced cancers. This table comes from immunoSEQ multiplex PCR, and its TCRdb copy is limited to in-frame clones, with some not included. This table holds tens of thousands of clones, around 86% found once. The specimen was CD4+ or CD8+ T cells sorted from blood, collected in a trial of the OX40 agonist ivuxolimab. The receptors come from an adult with an advanced solid tumor such as melanoma, head and neck, liver or kidney cancer. Both conserved end residues are part of each CDR3. The order of the fields is D gene, V gene, CDR3 length, J gene, clone size, CDR3 DNA, CDR3 protein. D genes are given only for firm matches. Rows may omit the clone size; those that give it use once, few, many or a size class.

>NA|TRBV6-5|14|TRBJ1-2|NA
TGTGCCAGCAGTTACTCGGGGGAGGGTTATGGCTACACCTTC
CASSYSGEGYGYTF
>TRBD1|TRBV19|17|TRBJ2-7|once
TGTGCCAGTAGTACCCTCCCGCTTACGACAGGGATCTACGAGCAGTACTTC
CASSTLPLTTGIYEQYF
>NA|TRBV27|13|TRBJ1-4|NA
TGTGCCAGCAGTTTAGAGAGGGGGGAAAAACTGTTTTTT
CASSLERGEKLFF
>NA|TRBV2|12|TRBJ2-7|few
TGTGCCCGCTCAAACAGGACCTACGAGCAGTACTTC
CARSNRTYEQYF
>TRBD1|TRBV30|17|TRBJ1-2|once
TGTGCCTGGAGTGTAAAGTATACAGGGGGCGACTCCTATGGCTACACCTTC
CAWSVKYTGGDSYGYTF
>NA|TRBV12-2|17|TRBJ1-5|NA
TGTGCAAGTCGCTTTCCGGGACAGGGGGCGAGAGGGCAGCCCCAGCATTTT
CASRFPGQGARGQPQHF
>NA|TRBV7-9|14|TRBJ1-5|few
TGTGCCAGCAGCTCCGGGTCTGGAAGAGAGCCCCAGCATTTT
CASSSGSGREPQHF
>NA|TRBV6-5|15|TRBJ2-2|NA
TGTGCCAGCAGTTCGCGGAGTACGAACACCGGGGAGCTGTTTTTT
CASSSRSTNTGELFF
>NA|TRBV28|12|TRBJ2-6|NA
TGTGCCAGCAGTACTGGGGCCAACGTCCTGACTTTC
CASSTGANVLTF
>NA|TRBV7-2|12|TRBJ1-1|few
TGTGCCAGCAGCCCGAGGAGCACTGAAGCTTTCTTT
CASSPRSTEAFF
>NA|TRBV29-1|13|TRBJ1-6|NA
TGCAGCGTTGAAGAGGGTCCCAATTCACCCCTCCACTTT
CSVEEGPNSPLHF
>NA|TRBV7-9|14|TRBJ2-7|NA
TGTGCCAGCCAACAAGTCCGATCCCTGGGGGAGCAGTACTTC
CASQQVRSLGEQYF
>TRBD1|TRBV5-5|14|TRBJ2-1|NA
TGTGCCAGCAGCCCCGACAGGGGTTACCATGAGCAGTTCTTC
CASSPDRGYHEQFF
>NA|TRBV27|15|TRBJ1-6|NA
TGTGCCAGCTCCTACGGGAGCTCCTATAATTCACCCCTCCACTTT
CASSYGSSYNSPLHF
>NA|TRBV28|14|TRBJ1-2|NA
TGTGCCAGCAGTTTATGGGGGTCTCTACGAGGCTACACCTTC
CASSLWGSLRGYTF
>TRBD1|TRBV7-8|19|TRBJ2-7|once
TGTGCCAGCAGCTCACACTTAGGACAGGTTTACCGAATTGGCGACGAGCAGTACTTC
CASSSHLGQVYRIGDEQYF
>NA|TRBV6-1|15|TRBJ2-2|NA
TGTGCCAGCAGTGAAGCGGGCAGGAAGACCGGGGAGCTGTTTTTT
CASSEAGRKTGELFF
>TRBD2|TRBV6-1|15|TRBJ2-3|NA
TGTGCCAGCAGAACTAGCGGGGGGCAAGGAGATACGCAGTATTTT
CASRTSGGQGDTQYF